The next 15 T cell receptor beta chains were all read from a single sample in a study of tumour-infiltrating T cells in Burkitt lymphoma. Some clones are missing from TCRdb's copy, which holds only in-frame ones; the method was immunoSEQ multiplex PCR. This table holds approximately 46,000 clones, around 32% found once. The sequenced material came from tumor tissue. The receptors originated from a human donor with Burkitt lymphoma.

This clone has more than one count but fewer than ten. The chain couples TRBV7-9 to TRBJ2-2, with a possible D match to TRBD2 (6 bases). V was pared by 8 bases and J by 2 bases, with 9 bases between. Germline V gene sequence: CDR1 SEHNR, CDR2 FQNEAQ (reference sequence). This CDR3 contains 13 residues. CDR3: CASGRGNTGELFF. The CDR3 DNA is TGTGCCAGCGGGCGGGGTAACACCGGGGAGCTGTTTTTT.

There are a few counts of this clone. The V and J genes are TRBV6-5 and TRBJ2-7; either TRBD1 or TRBD2 may supply D (8 bases each). Germline loops: CDR1 MNHEY, CDR2 SVGAGI. The CDR3 consists of 15 residues. Trimming stripped 6 bases from V and 4 bases from J, with 19 bases between. The CDR3 sequence is CASSRGGTGLYEQYF. CDR3 in DNA: TGTGCCAGCAGCCGGGGGGGGACAGGTTTATACGAGCAGTACTTC.

The V call is TRBV5-1, the J call TRBJ2-5; 8 bases fit TRBD1. Germline lookup yields CDR1 SGHRS and CDR2 YFSETQ. J was trimmed by 1 base and V by 2 bases; bases with no gene match: 4. The CDR3 covers 15 residues. The CDR3 sequence: CASSFTGGSQETQYF. CDR3 DNA: TGCGCCAGCAGCTTCACAGGGGGTTCCCAAGAGACCCAGTACTTC.

This clone showed up just a few times. The V and J genes are TRBV2 and TRBJ1-4, with D uncertain. The V gene lost 7 bases and the J gene lost 0 bases, with 9 bases spanning the gap. The length of the CDR3 is 14 residues. Germline CDR1 reads SNHLY; CDR2 reads FYNNEI. CDR3 DNA: TGTGCCAGCAACCGCCCAGCAACTAATGAAAAACTGTTTTTT. Its translation is CASNRPATNEKLFF.

This clone was observed a few times. The J gene is TRBJ1-5, the V gene TRBV5-1, with TRBD1 matching over 8 bases. J was trimmed by 6 bases and V by 0 bases; bases with no gene match: 5. Germline CDR1 SGHRS, CDR2 YFSETQ. CDR3 length: 15 residues. CDR3 DNA sequence: TGCGCCAGCAGCTTGGGGACAGGGAATACTCAGCCCCAGCATTTT. Translation: CASSLGTGNTQPQHF.

The chain carries TRBV7-9 and TRBJ2-1; 9 bases fit TRBD2. Germline V gives CDR1 SEHNR, CDR2 FQNEAQ (reference sequence). The CDR3 runs 16 residues. The trim removed 5 bases at V and 4 bases at J, leaving 9 bases unmatched. CDR3 nucleotides: TGTGCCAGCAGCCTCCGGGCTAGCGGGGTTTACAATGAGCAGTTCTTC. Amino acids: CASSLRASGVYNEQFF.

The chain has TRBV11-2 and TRBJ1-6; D ambiguous. The germline V gene encodes CDR1 SGHAT and CDR2 FQNNGV. Trimming took off 0 bases at V and 7 bases at J, with 10 bases between the two ends. There are 15 residues in the CDR3. CDR3 amino acids: CASSLDRPGNSPLHF. CDR3 DNA sequence: TGTGCCAGCAGCTTAGATCGGCCGGGCAATTCACCCCTCCACTTT.

The CDR3 sequence is CASSRDRAHQPQHF. The CDR3 nucleotides are TGCGCCAGCAGCCGGGACAGGGCTCATCAGCCCCAGCATTTT. V is TRBV4-1 and J is TRBJ1-5; 9 nucleotides align to TRBD1. Germline V gene data show CDR1 as MGHRA and CDR2 as YSYEKL. J lost 5 bases, V lost 4 bases, and 3 bases had no gene match. This CDR3 has 14 amino acids.

The chain couples TRBV4-2 to TRBJ2-7; the D gene is possibly TRBD1 (5 bases). This CDR3 has 16 residues. Trimming took 0 bases from V and 3 from J, leaving 15 bases between them. Per the germline V gene, CDR1 is LGHNA and CDR2 is YNFKEQ. The CDR3 region is CASSQDGGLGDYEQYF. The CDR3 region has the DNA TGTGCCAGCAGCCAAGACGGTGGGCTAGGGGACTACGAGCAGTACTTC.

The chain links TRBV9 to TRBJ2-2; D unresolved. Between the trimmed V and J ends, which lost 2 bases and 1 base, there was a span of 9 bases. CDR1 and CDR2 (germline): SGDLS, YYNGEE. CDR3 length: 15 amino acids. The CDR3 reads CASSVTQLNTGELFF. Written as DNA, the CDR3 is TGTGCCAGCAGCGTCACCCAACTGAACACCGGGGAGCTGTTTTTT.

This clone was counted between two and nine times. This sequence joins TRBV18 and TRBJ2-6; D uncertain. This CDR3 has 15 residues. Germline CDR1 is KGHSH and CDR2 is LQKENI. V gave up 3 bases and J gave up 0 bases, with 6 bases separating them. The CDR3: CASSPRSSGANVLTF. CDR3 nucleotide sequence: TGTGCCAGCTCACCCCGGAGCTCTGGGGCCAACGTCCTGACTTTC.

The J gene is TRBJ2-2, the V gene TRBV9; 7 bases align to TRBD1. The CDR3 sequence is 15 residues long. The germline V gene encodes CDR1 SGDLS and CDR2 YYNGEE. V trimming: 3 bases; J trimming: 5 bases; junction bases outside the gene matches: 7. The CDR3, as DNA: TGTGCCAGCAGCGAAGCCGGGACAGTTACCGGGGAGCTGTTTTTT. Protein sequence: CASSEAGTVTGELFF. Variable domain in full (rest from reference TRBV9 and TRBJ2-2): DSGVTQTPKHLITATGQRVTLRCSPRSGDLSVYWYQQSLDQGLQFLIQYYNGEERAKGNILERFSAQQFPDLHSELNLSSLELGDSALYFCASSEAGTVTGELFFGEGSRLTVL.

The J gene is TRBJ2-1, the V gene TRBV6-1; D not certain. The CDR3 has 10 residues. Germline CDR1 reads MNHNS; CDR2 reads SASEGT. Deletions cut 11 bases from V and 2 bases from J, with 4 bases between. CDR3 residues: CAAAYNEQFF. The CDR3 coding sequence is TGTGCCGCAGCCTACAATGAGCAGTTCTTC.

The chain recombines TRBV27 with TRBJ2-5; D perhaps matches TRBD1 (6 bases). Trimming left V 8 bases short and J 3 bases short, with 16 bases between. CDR3 length: 14 amino acids. Germline CDR1 MNHEY, CDR2 SMNVEV (reference sequence). The CDR3 here is CASSNLGGEETQYF. The CDR3 DNA reads as TGTGCCAGCTCTAATCTAGGGGGAGAAGAGACCCAGTACTTC.

This clone turned up a few times. J is TRBJ2-7 and V is TRBV5-8; the D gene could be TRBD1 or TRBD2 (5 bases each). CDR1 and CDR2 from the germline V gene are SGHTS and YDEGEE. V shed 0 bases and J shed 0 bases, with 13 bases lying between them. This CDR3 spans 16 amino acids. The CDR3 nucleotides read TGTGCCAGCAGCTTGGGGGGGAGAAAAAACTCCTACGAGCAGTACTTC. Protein product: CASSLGGRKNSYEQYF.